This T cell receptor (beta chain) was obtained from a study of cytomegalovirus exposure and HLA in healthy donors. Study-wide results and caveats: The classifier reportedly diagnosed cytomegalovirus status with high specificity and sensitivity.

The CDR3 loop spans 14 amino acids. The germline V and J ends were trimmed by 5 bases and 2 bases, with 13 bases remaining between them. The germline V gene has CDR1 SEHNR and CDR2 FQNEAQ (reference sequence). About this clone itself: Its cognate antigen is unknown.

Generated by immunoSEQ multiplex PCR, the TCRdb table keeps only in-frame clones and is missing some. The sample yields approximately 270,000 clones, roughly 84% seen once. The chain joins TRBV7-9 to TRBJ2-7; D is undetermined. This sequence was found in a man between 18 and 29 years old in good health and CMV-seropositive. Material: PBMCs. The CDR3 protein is CASSPGPPPYEQYF. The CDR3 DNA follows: TGTGCCAGCAGCCCCGGGCCACCTCCCTACGAGCAGTACTTC.